Ten or more counts support the clone carrying this T cell receptor (beta chain). Unique molecular identifiers were used to barcode this TCRbeta library. TCRdb itself ran the PCR reads through MiXCR, one entry per CDR3 protein. Among fewer than 120,000 distinct CDR3 sequences listed, over 9% were seen once. This sample is drawn from a study of T-cell reconstitution after alpha-beta-depleted transplantation in children. Germline lookup yields CDR1 SGHRS and CDR2 YFSETQ. The ends were cut back, 1 base at V and 4 bases at J, with 12 bases in the middle. There are 14 residues in the CDR3. The source was PBMCs from the stem cell graft donor, collected from the stem cell graft. The sequence was obtained from a human donor who donated a stem cell graft to a child with acute lymphoblastic leukemia. The chain uses TRBV5-1 and TRBJ2-7; tentative D call: TRBD2 (5 bases). CDR3 DNA sequence: TGCGCCAGCAGCTTGAGCGGCCTCGGGTACGAGCAGTACTTC. Translation: CASSLSGLGYEQYF.